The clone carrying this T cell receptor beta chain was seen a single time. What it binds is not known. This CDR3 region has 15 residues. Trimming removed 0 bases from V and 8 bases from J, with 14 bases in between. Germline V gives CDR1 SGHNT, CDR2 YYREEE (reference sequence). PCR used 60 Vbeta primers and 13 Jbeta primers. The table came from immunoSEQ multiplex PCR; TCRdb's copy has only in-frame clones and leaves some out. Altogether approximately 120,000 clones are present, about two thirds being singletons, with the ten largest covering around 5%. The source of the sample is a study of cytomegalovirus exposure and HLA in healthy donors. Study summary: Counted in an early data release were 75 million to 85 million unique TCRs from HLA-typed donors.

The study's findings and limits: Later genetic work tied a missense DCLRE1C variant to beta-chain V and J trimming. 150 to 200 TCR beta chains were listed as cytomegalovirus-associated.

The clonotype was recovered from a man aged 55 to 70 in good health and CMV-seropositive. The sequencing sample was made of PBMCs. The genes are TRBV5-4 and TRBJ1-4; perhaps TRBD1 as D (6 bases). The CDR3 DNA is TGTGCCAGCAGCTTGGATATGGCAGGGGACGAAAAACTGTTTTTT. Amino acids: CASSLDMAGDEKLFF.